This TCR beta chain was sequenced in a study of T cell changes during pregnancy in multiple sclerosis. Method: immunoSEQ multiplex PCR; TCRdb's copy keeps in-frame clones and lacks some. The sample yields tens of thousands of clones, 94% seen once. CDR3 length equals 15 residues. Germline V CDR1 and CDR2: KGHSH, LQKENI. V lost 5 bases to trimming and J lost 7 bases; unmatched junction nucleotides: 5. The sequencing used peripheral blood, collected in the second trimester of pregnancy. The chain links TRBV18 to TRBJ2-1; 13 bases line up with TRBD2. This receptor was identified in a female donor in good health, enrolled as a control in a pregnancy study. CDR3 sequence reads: CASSELAGGRNEQFF. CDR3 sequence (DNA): TGTGCCAGCTCAGAACTAGCGGGAGGGCGGAATGAGCAGTTCTTC.